The clone carrying this T cell receptor beta chain was picked up many times. What it binds is unknown. Amplifying from RNA transcripts, the study obtained TCR beta CDR3 regions. First-round RT-PCR employed HTBI primers, with a second-round multiplex PCR after it. TCRdb passed the multiplex PCR reads through MiXCR, listing each CDR3 protein once. The table records 350,000 or so distinct CDR3 sequences, 15% to 20% of them present only once. The V gene's germline CDR1 is DFQATT and CDR2 SNEGSKA (reference sequence). The CDR3 covers 11 residues. This record comes from a study of Graves' ophthalmopathy and Graves' hyperthyroidism. Study-level findings and limits: The model flagged ophthalmopathy progression at roughly 64% sensitivity and 72.22% specificity.

The rearrangement joins TRBV20-1 to TRBJ1-5; D not certain. Sequencing input: peripheral blood. This receptor was taken from an adult man with Graves' ophthalmopathy. CDR3 bases: TGCAGGATAATGATGGGTCAGCCCCAGCATTTT. As protein: CRIMMGQPQHF.